Presented here are 24 T cell receptor beta chains from one specimen sequenced in a study of post-analysis software for immune sequencing data. Study-level points and caveats: With TRBV5-6, TRBV5-1 and TRBV20-1 included, about 5 TRBV segments were more frequent in patients than in controls.

Unique molecular identifiers tagged the TCR beta cDNA libraries. TCRdb re-analysed the PCR reads in MiXCR, keeping a single row per CDR3 protein. The profile covers around 250,000 distinct CDR3 sequences, with approximately 34% appearing a single time and 4% to 6% taken by the ten largest. Their antigens are not known. Source material: blood. The receptors here all came from a girl aged 10-17 years with multiple sclerosis.

To note about this clonotype: A read error is possible here, since a much larger clone lies one base away. The rearrangement joins TRBV19 to TRBJ2-7, with 8 bases identical to TRBD1. V lost 5 bases, J lost 7 bases, and 16 bases stayed unmatched. Germline CDR1 reads LNHDA; CDR2 reads SQIVND (reference sequence). The CDR3 loop spans 16 amino acids. CDR3 sequence (DNA): TGTGCCAGTAGTGGACCCCCGGACAGGGTGAGAAATGAGCAGTACTTC. Translating gives CASSGPPDRVRNEQYF.

The genes are TRBV30 and TRBJ1-1; 10 bases align to TRBD1. V lost 5 bases and J lost 7; bases outside the gene matches: 10. The CDR3 length is 14 residues. The germline V gene has CDR1 GTSNPN and CDR2 SVGIG (reference sequence). This CDR3 is CAWDPGTGEVEAFF. The CDR3 coding sequence is TGTGCCTGGGATCCCGGGACAGGGGAGGTTGAAGCTTTCTTT.

This clonotype turned up a few times. A read error is possible here, since a much larger clone lies one base away. The V and J genes are TRBV5-1 and TRBJ2-5; 11 bases are shared with TRBD1. Germline V gene lookup returns CDR1 SGHRS and CDR2 YFSETQ. There are 16 residues in the CDR3. V was pared by 0 bases and J by 1 base, with 2 bases of the junction left unmatched. In nucleotides, the CDR3 is TGCGCCAGCAGCTTGGCGGGGACAGGGGGCCAAGAGACCCAGTACTTC. As protein: CASSLAGTGGQETQYF.

Comments on this clonotype: This sequence may be a read error, since a much larger clone differs from it by one base. The CDR3: CSVSRSENYGYTF. CDR3 in DNA: TGCAGCGTTTCCAGGTCGGAAAACTATGGCTACACCTTC. This chain links TRBV29-1 with TRBJ1-2; D gene ambiguous. This CDR3 region has 13 residues. V lost 5 bases, J lost 2 bases, and 12 bases lay in between. Germline V gives CDR1 SQVTM, CDR2 ANQGSEA. The full variable domain, completed using reference TRBV29-1 and TRBJ1-2, is SAVISQKPSRDICQRGTSLTIQCQVDSQVTMMFWYRQQPGQSLTLIATANQGSEATYESGFVIDKFPISRPNLTFSTLTVSNMSPEDSSIYLCSVSRSENYGYTFGSGTRLTVV.

This clonotype was seen a few times. This chain joins TRBV7-8 and TRBJ2-2, with 10 bases that match TRBD2. Germline V gene sequence: CDR1 SGHVS, CDR2 FQNEAQ. This CDR3 has 19 amino acids. Losses at the gene ends were 5 bases for V and 1 base for J; bases not matched to a gene: 13. The CDR3 sequence: CASSLSLAGRAGNTGELFF. CDR3 bases: TGTGCCAGCAGCCTCTCACTAGCGGGGAGAGCTGGGAACACCGGGGAGCTGTTTTTT.

This clonotype occurred many times. The chain is built from TRBV12-3 or TRBV12-4 and TRBJ2-1; 9 nucleotides agree with TRBD1. V gave up 8 bases and J gave up 1 base; unmatched junction bases: 6. CDR3 length: 15 residues. CDR3: CASGADRGSYNEQFF. The CDR3 DNA is TGTGCCAGCGGGGCTGACAGGGGGTCCTACAATGAGCAGTTCTTC.

This clonotype has a handful of counts. The chain couples TRBV7-2 to TRBJ2-1, with 8 positions matching TRBD2. The V segment lost 5 bases and the J segment 7 bases; nucleotides outside the gene matches: 7. This CDR3 is 14 amino acids long. Germline V lookup: CDR1 SGHTA, CDR2 FQGNSA. Written as DNA, the CDR3 is TGTGCCAGCAGCCCGGGGGGGCCGAAAAATGAGCAGTTCTTC. This sequence encodes CASSPGGPKNEQFF.

As concerns this clonotype: This clone may be a read error of a much larger clone one base away. V is TRBV7-2 and J is TRBJ2-1, with D possibly matching TRBD2 (5 bases). The CDR3 sequence is 15 residues long. Trimming took off 2 bases at V and 0 bases at J, with 8 bases between the two ends. CDR1 and CDR2 (germline): SGHTA, FQGNSA. CDR3 bases: TGTGCCAGCAGCTTAAAGACTAACTCCTACAATGAGCAGTTCTTC. Protein: CASSLKTNSYNEQFF.

This clonotype was seen more than once but under ten times. The rearrangement joins TRBV3-1 to TRBJ1-5; no clear D gene. The CDR3 contains 15 residues. V gave up 4 bases and J gave up 0 bases, with 10 bases separating them. Looked up from germline, CDR1 is LGHDT and CDR2 is YNNKEL (reference sequence). CDR3 protein: CASSPGLVSNQPQHF. The CDR3 nucleotides read TGTGCCAGCAGCCCCGGACTGGTTAGCAATCAGCCCCAGCATTTT.

The CDR3 region has the DNA TGCGCCAGCAGCCAAGGGGACGGGTCGGGATACACCATATATTTT. Protein product: CASSQGDGSGYTIYF. V gene TRBV4-1 combines with J gene TRBJ1-3, with a tentative D call TRBD1 (5 bases). This CDR3 has 15 residues. V shed 1 base and J shed 8 bases, with 15 bases lying between them. Germline loops: CDR1 MGHRA, CDR2 YSYEKL.

Many counts were recorded for this clonotype. The chain combines TRBV9 with TRBJ2-1, with TRBD2 identical over 14 bases. The CDR3 sequence is 19 residues long. J was trimmed by 5 bases and V by 4 bases; bases with no gene match: 14. The germline V gene encodes CDR1 SGDLS and CDR2 YYNGEE. CDR3 sequence: CASSPRSGTSGRGHNEQFF. The CDR3 DNA reads TGTGCCAGCAGCCCCCGGTCCGGGACTAGCGGGAGAGGCCACAATGAGCAGTTCTTC.

The CDR3 loop reads CSVTSGANVLTF. The CDR3 DNA sequence: TGCAGCGTTACTTCTGGGGCCAACGTCCTGACTTTC. The chain joins TRBV29-1 to TRBJ2-6; D unresolved. Trimming took 5 bases from V and 1 from J, leaving 3 bases between them. Germline CDR1 and CDR2: SQVTM and ANQGSEA. This CDR3 region has 12 residues.

On this clonotype itself: A much larger clone differs from this one at a single base, so this may be a read error. The chain has TRBV7-7 and TRBJ2-5; D ambiguous. The germline V gene encodes CDR1 SSHAT and CDR2 FNYEAQ (reference sequence). The CDR3 extends over 13 amino acids. The V gene lost 2 bases and the J gene lost 3 bases, with 7 bases spanning the gap. CDR3 DNA sequence: TGTGCCAGCAGCTTAAACGGAAAAGAGACCCAGTACTTC. This gives the protein CASSLNGKETQYF.

A single count supports this clonotype. The germline gene is not matched at one end of the junction; a read error may be the cause. The V call is TRBV7-3, the J call TRBJ2-3; D is possibly TRBD2 (5 bases). The CDR3 length is 12 residues. CDR1 SGHTA and CDR2 FQGTGA come from the germline V gene. DNA of the CDR3: TGTGCCAACAGCTCCTCGGGGGATACGCAGTATTTT. Translating it yields CANSSSGDTQYF.

This clonotype was picked up a small number of times. A much larger clone lies one base from this, so it may be a read error. The CDR3 spells CASSSRDKRETQYF. CDR3 bases: TGTGCCAGCAGTTCTCGGGACAAACGAGAGACCCAGTACTTC. This rearrangement joins TRBV6-5 to TRBJ2-5; possibly TRBD1 for D (6 bases). The CDR3 contains 14 residues. Germline V gene sequence: CDR1 MNHEY, CDR2 SVGAGI. V lost 4 bases and J lost 4, with 13 bases in between.

This clonotype occurred many times. The chain employs TRBV4-1 and TRBJ2-4; D is uncertain. Germline CDR1 reads MGHRA; CDR2 reads YSYEKL. Trimming stripped 8 bases from V and 11 bases from J, with 22 bases between. The CDR3 sequence is 14 residues long. The CDR3 region has the DNA TGCGCCAGCTGCGGCGTTTATAGCAAAGACGTTCAGTACTTC. It translates to CASCGVYSKDVQYF.

Comment on this clonotype: Since a much larger clone is just one base distant, this may be a read error. V usage is TRBV20-1 and J usage is TRBJ2-1, with D tentatively TRBD2 (6 bases). V gave up 4 bases and J gave up 1 base, with 8 bases separating them. This CDR3 comprises 13 residues. CDR1 and CDR2 (germline): DFQATT, SNEGSKA (reference sequence). The CDR3 nucleotides read TGCAGTGCTATAGCGGTATCCTACAATGAGCAGTTCTTC. This translates into CSAIAVSYNEQFF.

In this sample, this clonotype turned up once. The genes are TRBV27 and TRBJ2-1, with D perhaps TRBD2 (7 bases). The germline CDR1 and CDR2 sequences are MNHEY and SMNVEV (reference sequence). The CDR3 covers 14 residues. With 2 bases removed from V and 8 bases from J, the gap between germline ends came to 13 bases. CDR3 residues: CASSLGGGPDEQFF. Here the CDR3 DNA reads TGTGCCAGCAGTTTAGGGGGGGGGCCGGATGAGCAGTTCTTC.

This clonotype was counted at least ten times. The V and J genes are TRBV20-1 and TRBJ2-1; TRBD1 is a possible D gene (8 bases). Trimming took 5 bases from V and 8 from J, leaving 31 bases between them. CDR3 length: 18 amino acids. Germline-derived CDR1 and CDR2 are DFQATT and SNEGSKA (reference sequence). CDR3 sequence (DNA): TGCAGTGCTGCCCACGGACAGGGAATTACGGGAGGATCCGATGAGCAGTTCTTC. Protein: CSAAHGQGITGGSDEQFF.

The chain recombines TRBV7-2 with TRBJ2-1; perhaps TRBD2 as D (6 bases). The CDR3 totals 19 residues. Germline-derived CDR1 and CDR2 are SGHTA and FQGNSA. V shed 4 bases and J shed 0 bases, with 22 bases lying between them. CDR3 loop: CASSSLGGGGIGSYNEQFF. In DNA, the CDR3 is TGTGCCAGCAGCTCCTTGGGGGGAGGAGGTATCGGCTCCTACAATGAGCAGTTCTTC.

J is TRBJ2-3 and V is TRBV6-1; 10 nucleotides agree with TRBD2. Losses at the gene ends were 2 bases for V and 6 bases for J; bases not matched to a gene: 17. The germline V gene encodes CDR1 MNHNS and CDR2 SASEGT. This CDR3 has 19 amino acids. CDR3 residues: CASSESRRGRLSGRDTQYF. In DNA form, the CDR3 reads TGTGCCAGCAGTGAATCCCGCAGGGGGCGTCTTAGCGGGAGGGATACGCAGTATTTT.

With regard to this clonotype: A read error may be the cause here, since a much bigger clone is one base away. V and J are TRBV4-1 and TRBJ2-1; tentatively, D is TRBD1 (6 bases). In germline, CDR1 is MGHRA, CDR2 YSYEKL. There are 15 residues in the CDR3. V lost 2 bases to trimming and J lost 6 bases, with 14 bases between them. CDR3 DNA: TGCGCCAGCAGCCAAATCCAGGGGCCTTGCAATGAGCAGTTCTTC. It codes for CASSQIQGPCNEQFF.

The chain is built from TRBV15 and TRBJ2-1; 8 nucleotides align to TRBD1. This CDR3 contains 16 residues. The J segment lost 4 bases and the V segment lost 3 bases, leaving 8 bases of the junction unmatched. CDR1 is LNHNV, CDR2 YYDKDF, per germline (reference sequence). The CDR3 sequence is CATSSEQGALYNEQFF. The CDR3 bases are TGTGCCACCAGCAGTGAGCAGGGGGCCCTATACAATGAGCAGTTCTTC.

This chain links TRBV20-1 with TRBJ2-1; 14 positions match TRBD2. The CDR3 extends over 14 amino acids. J lost 12 bases, V lost 3 bases, and 7 bases had no gene match. Germline V gene data show CDR1 as DFQATT and CDR2 as SNEGSKA (reference sequence). The CDR3 nucleotides are TGCAGTGCTAGGGAGGGGACTAGCGGGAGTCCGCAGTTCTTC. This codes for CSAREGTSGSPQFF.